This TCR beta chain was sequenced in a study of T cell responses to AZD1222 COVID-19 vaccine. Germline CDR1 MDHEN, CDR2 SYDVKM. This CDR3 has 13 residues. The ends were cut back, 3 bases at V and 5 bases at J, with 10 bases in the middle. Generated by immunoSEQ multiplex PCR, the TCRdb table keeps only in-frame clones and is missing some. The sample carries more than 60,000 clones, about nine tenths recorded once. The receptor's source is an adult who received the AZD1222 COVID-19 vaccine. This material consisted of peripheral blood, taken 28 days after the second AZD1222 dose. The chain recombines TRBV28 with TRBJ1-2; D unresolved. Written as DNA, the CDR3 is TGTGCCAGCAGTTTCCCTTCAACTTATGGCTACACCTTC. Encoded protein: CASSFPSTYGYTF.